This T cell receptor (beta chain) was sequenced in a study of shared clonotypes between healthy human individuals. Background on the study: Each donor's CD8 memory used one plate, CD8 naive two, each CD4 subset three.

Subsets obtained from CD4+ cells comprised CD45RA+ naive and CD45RA-negative memory cells. Sequenced by immunoSEQ multiplex PCR; TCRdb stores in-frame clones only, minus some. The sample consists of more than 2 million clones, 95% of them appearing once. The CDR3 runs to 15 residues. Germline assignment: CDR1 SGHRS and CDR2 YFSETQ. V dropped 7 bases and J dropped 1 base, with 17 bases sitting between them. V is TRBV5-1 and J is TRBJ1-1, with unresolved D. Material: naive CD4+ T cells sorted from blood. Subset defined: CD45RA+ positively selected. The sequence was obtained from a man aged 18 to 29 in good health. The CDR3 protein is CASLAHTASNTEAFF. Written as DNA, the CDR3 is TGCGCCAGCTTGGCACACACAGCCTCGAACACTGAAGCTTTCTTT.